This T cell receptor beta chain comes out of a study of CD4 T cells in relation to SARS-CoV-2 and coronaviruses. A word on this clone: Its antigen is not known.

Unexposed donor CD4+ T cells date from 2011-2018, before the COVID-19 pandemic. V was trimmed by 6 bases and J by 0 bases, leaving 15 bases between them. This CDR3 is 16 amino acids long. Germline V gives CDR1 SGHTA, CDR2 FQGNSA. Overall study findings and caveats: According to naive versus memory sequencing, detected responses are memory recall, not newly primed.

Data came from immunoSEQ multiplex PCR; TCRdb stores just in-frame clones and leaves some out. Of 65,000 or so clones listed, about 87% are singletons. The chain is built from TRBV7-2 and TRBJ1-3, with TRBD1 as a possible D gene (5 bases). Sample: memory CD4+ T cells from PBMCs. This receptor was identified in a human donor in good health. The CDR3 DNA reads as TGTGCCAGCAGACGTGGGGCAGGGAGCTCTGGAAACACCATATATTTT. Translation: CASRRGAGSSGNTIYF.